This record covers a single TCR beta chain. The junction had 10 bases not matched to a gene; V was cut back by 3 bases and J by 7 bases. CDR1 and CDR2 (germline): MDHEN, SYDVKM. The CDR3 has 15 residues. This sample was included in a study of OX40 agonist ivuxolimab in advanced cancers. Study details: Patients got intravenous ivuxolimab at 0.01 to 10 mg/kg every 2 weeks.

Samples were taken at baseline and on day 1 of cycles 4 and 7. Assay: immunoSEQ multiplex PCR; the TCRdb copy retains only in-frame clones and omits some. The sample lists about 45,000 clones; around 84% were seen once. The genes are TRBV28 and TRBJ1-2; TRBD1 matches at 8 bases. The sequencing here drew on CD4+ or CD8+ T cells sorted from blood, taken in a trial of the OX40 agonist ivuxolimab. This TCR derives from an adult with an advanced solid tumor such as melanoma, head and neck, liver or kidney cancer. The DNA of the CDR3 is TGTGCCAGCAGTTTCCACCCCGCAGGGGGCGGTGGCTACACCTTC. Protein sequence: CASSFHPAGGGGYTF.